This TCR beta chain appears in the sequencing data of a study of T cells after yellow fever vaccination (dated by TCRdb to between 2017 and 2020). In terms of the full investigation: The SMART-Seq v4 Ultra Low Input RNA kit was used to prepare libraries from fractions with low cell numbers. Bulk TCR alpha and beta repertoires were sequenced longitudinally to track T-cell clones before and after primary and booster YFV17D yellow fever vaccination. Two healthy male donors made up the cohort, one aged 18 to 30 years and the other aged 30 to 40 years. Blood was drawn at multiple timepoints before and after primary and secondary immunization, with bulk PBMC replicates and cell subsets isolated. On the study overall, not on this receptor specifically: Because only two donors were included in the study, the extent to which the findings can be generalized is limited. The secondary T-cell response was found to be weaker but faster than the primary response, with a peak reached on day 5 rather than on day 15. After the booster, most of the clones that had expanded following primary vaccination were detected again (roughly 96% of CD4 and 85% to 90% of CD8), which suggests that memory was broadly maintained. Because abundant contaminating clonotypes from the bulk population could be contained in FACS-sorted repertoires, computational filtering was required. A small fraction of clonotypes showed up in both the CD4 and CD8 compartments, probably as a result of convergent recombination.

The treatment or condition label on this specimen signifies: live attenuated yellow fever vaccine strain. At each blood-draw timepoint, two biological replicates of bulk PBMCs were collected. A standard Ficoll-Paque protocol was used to isolate PBMCs from peripheral blood. TriZol was used to extract RNA from bulk PBMCs, CD4 and CD8 fractions, and dextramer-positive and dextramer-negative fractions. Including cysteine and phenylalanine, the CDR3 has 14 amino acids. Of all the DNA, just the CDR3 is kept, 42 bases in frame from base 1. For CDR1 and CDR2, the germline V gene lists SGHVS and FQNEAQ. The germline ends are 13 bases apart after V is trimmed by 1 base and J by 9 bases. TCR cDNA was made using 5'RACE template switching, a step that added a universal primer site and unique molecular identifiers. Priming for cDNA synthesis came from both the TCR alpha and TCR beta constant segments. Two PCR steps were used to amplify libraries, with sample barcodes and sequencing adapters being added in the second step. Libraries were sequenced on Illumina HiSeq 2500 (2x100 bp) or NovaSeq (2x150 bp). In the authors' own workflow: MIGEC handled demultiplexing of reads and collapsing into UMI consensus sequences, while MiXCR performed V(D)J alignment. Vaccine-responding clonotypes were defined with edgeR using replicate PBMC samples, requiring FDR below 0.01 and a log2 fold change above 5 up to day 15. Bulk clonotypes were assigned CD4 or CD8 identity according to which sequenced CD4 or CD8 repertoire held them at higher abundance. TCRdb trimmed the raw reads at Q25, called clones with MiXCR and kept productive beta chains. Each entry merges the rows of one CDR3 protein and shows their most common DNA and genes. What appears here as the V and J calls and clone size reflects TCRdb's work, not the paper's. The sample records hundreds of thousands of distinct CDR3 sequences, about 14% of which are singletons. The ten largest make up more than 12% of the sample.

In its sample, this clonotype was seen a few times. Its antigen is unknown. Within one base of it there is no much larger clone, and no base qualities were kept. The receptor chain draws on TRBV7-8 and TRBJ2-1; no D gene can be assigned with confidence. The material was PBMCs, obtained on the day of the yellow fever booster vaccination. The sequence derives from a young man who received the YFV17D yellow fever vaccine. The nucleotide sequence reads as follows: TGTGCCAGCAGCTTAGTGAATTTCGCTTCTGAGCAGTTCTTC. It is translated as CASSLVNFASEQFF.